These 28 T cell receptor beta chains share one sample of origin, sequenced in a study of T cell repertoires in cytomegalovirus infection. One entry per CDR3 protein results from TCRdb running MiXCR on the reads. The sample records some 940,000 distinct CDR3 sequences, less than 40% being singletons. These receptors lack a known antigen. The sequenced sample was cultured CD8+ T cells from PBMCs, obtained from culture after CMV antigen stimulation. Receptor source: a human donor in good health (CMV status not recorded). Some clones in this sample may be carry-over from other donors' samples.

This rearrangement joins TRBV11-2 to TRBJ2-7; TRBD2 matches at 12 bases. This CDR3 region has 16 residues. Germline assignment: CDR1 SGHAT and CDR2 FQNNGV. Trimming took 4 bases from V and 2 from J; bases not matched to a gene: 6. The DNA of the CDR3 is TGTGCCAGCAGCTCCTGGACTAGCGGGGATGCCTACGAGCAGTACTTC. The encoded protein is CASSSWTSGDAYEQYF.

This chain connects TRBV7-8 to TRBJ1-4, with 10 bases aligning to TRBD1. The CDR3 length is 14 residues. Germline lookup yields CDR1 SGHVS and CDR2 FQNEAQ. Unmatched junction bases numbered 5, after V lost 5 bases and J lost 8 bases. The CDR3 nucleotides are TGTGCCAGCAGCCTGGACAGGGGGTACGAAAAACTGTTTTTT. Amino acid sequence: CASSLDRGYEKLFF. The entire variable domain, with the rest obtained from reference TRBV7-8 and TRBJ1-4, is as follows: GAGVSQSPRYKVAKRGQDVALRCDPISGHVSLFWYQQALGQGPEFLTYFQNEAQLDKSGLPSDRFFAERPEGSVSTLKIQRTQQEDSAVYLCASSLDRGYEKLFFGSGTQLSVL.

Many counts were recorded for this clonotype. This chain joins TRBV7-6 and TRBJ1-1; D unclear. In germline, CDR1 is SGHVS, CDR2 FNYEAQ. This CDR3 spans 15 amino acids. V gave up 3 bases and J gave up 0 bases, with 11 bases separating them. The CDR3 here is CASSLTLQLNTEAFF. For the CDR3, the DNA is TGTGCCAGCAGCTTGACCTTACAGCTGAACACTGAAGCTTTCTTT.

This clonotype was seen ten or more times. The rearrangement joins TRBV7-9 to TRBJ1-1; D remains unclear. The CDR3 consists of 13 residues. Germline V gene sequence: CDR1 SEHNR, CDR2 FQNEAQ (reference sequence). V was pared by 5 bases and J by 3 bases, with 10 bases between. The CDR3 DNA reads as TGTGCCAGCAGCCCCTCTTGGGACACTGAAGCTTTCTTT. Translation gives CASSPSWDTEAFF.

This sequence joins TRBV2 and TRBJ1-1; no clear D gene. Germline V gene data show CDR1 as SNHLY and CDR2 as FYNNEI. Trimming stripped 0 bases from V and 0 bases from J, with 8 bases between. This CDR3 is 15 amino acids long. CDR3 nucleotides: TGTGCCAGCAGTGAAGCGAAAGAGTTGAACACTGAAGCTTTCTTT. It codes for CASSEAKELNTEAFF. The variable domain in full, with the rest retrieved from reference TRBV2 and TRBJ1-1, is EPEVTQTPSHQVTQMGQEVILRCVPISNHLYFYWYRQILGQKVEFLVSFYNNEISEKSEIFDDQFSVERPDGSNFTLKIRSTKLEDSAMYFCASSEAKELNTEAFFGQGTRLTVV.

This clonotype was counted only a few times. The genes are TRBV6-1 and TRBJ2-1, with TRBD1 matching 7 bases. J lost 5 bases, V lost 4 bases, and 11 bases had no gene match. There are 16 residues in the CDR3. Germline CDR1 is MNHNS and CDR2 is SASEGT. For the CDR3, the DNA is TGTGCCAGCAGTGCCGATTTGAGGGGGCTAGACAATGAGCAGTTCTTC. Protein: CASSADLRGLDNEQFF.

This clonotype was picked up a small number of times. The chain uses TRBV19 and TRBJ1-5; D unclear. Germline CDR1 is LNHDA and CDR2 is SQIVND (reference sequence). V lost 7 bases, J lost 3 bases, and 13 bases lay in between. CDR3 length: 14 residues. The CDR3 here is CASMIQANNQPQHF. CDR3 sequence (DNA): TGTGCCAGTATGATTCAGGCTAACAATCAGCCCCAGCATTTT.

V usage is TRBV6-5 and J usage is TRBJ2-2, with 7 bases fitting TRBD1. The trim removed 5 bases at V and 5 bases at J, leaving 11 bases unmatched. CDR3 size: 16 residues. Germline V CDR1 and CDR2: MNHEY, SVGAGI. CDR3 loop: CASSQITGVRTGELFF. As DNA, the CDR3 is TGTGCCAGCAGTCAAATTACAGGGGTGCGGACCGGGGAGCTGTTTTTT.

This clonotype occurred a few times. J is TRBJ2-7 and V is TRBV6-5, with 8 bases fitting TRBD1. J was trimmed by 6 bases and V by 0 bases; bases with no gene match: 7. The germline CDR1 and CDR2 sequences are MNHEY and SVGAGI. The CDR3 has 15 residues. Here the CDR3 DNA reads TGTGCCAGCAGTTACTCCCTCTCGGACAGGGCCGAGCAGTACGTC. Protein sequence: CASSYSLSDRAEQYV.

CDR3 in amino acids: CATSRERAGRGTEAFF. CDR3 DNA sequence: TGTGCCACCAGCAGAGAGAGAGCGGGAAGGGGCACTGAAGCTTTCTTT. The chain employs TRBV15 and TRBJ1-1, with D maybe TRBD1 (5 bases). The CDR3 is 16 residues long. V lost 0 bases to trimming and J lost 4 bases, with 15 bases between them. Germline CDR1 is LNHNV and CDR2 is YYDKDF (reference sequence).

This clonotype has just a few counts. The rearrangement links TRBV5-6 to TRBJ1-2; D uncertain. CDR1 is SGHDT, CDR2 YYEEEE, per germline. The CDR3 sequence is 14 residues long. V was cut by 5 bases and J by 4 bases, with 15 bases left in between. This chain's CDR3 is CASSFSGIVYGYTF. Here the CDR3 DNA reads TGTGCCAGCAGTTTCTCCGGGATCGTCTATGGCTACACCTTC.

This clonotype came up a few times. The rearrangement joins TRBV27 to TRBJ1-2, with D uncertain. Germline CDR1 and CDR2: MNHEY and SMNVEV (reference sequence). Trimming removed 3 bases from V and 3 bases from J, with 23 bases in between. This CDR3 region has 18 residues. The CDR3 DNA reads TGTGCCAGCAGTTTTCTGGCCGGGTTCCTCCCCAGACACTATGGCTACACCTTC. Its translation is CASSFLAGFLPRHYGYTF.

The chain recombines TRBV4-1 with TRBJ1-2; D possibly corresponds to TRBD1 (6 bases). CDR1 MGHRA and CDR2 YSYEKL come from the germline V gene. Trimming stripped 0 bases from V and 8 bases from J, with 16 bases between. CDR3 length equals 15 residues. In DNA, the CDR3 is TGCGCCAGCAGCCAAGAAGCCCAGGGGCGACAAGGCTACACCTTC. Translated, it gives CASSQEAQGRQGYTF.

This clonotype was observed a handful of times. The rearrangement joins TRBV12-3 or TRBV12-4 to TRBJ1-3; no firm D call. Trimming cost V 0 bases and J 0 bases, with 12 bases left between them. CDR3 length: 17 residues. The CDR3 sequence: CASSLAQWLLSGNTIYF. CDR3 nucleotides: TGTGCCAGCAGTTTAGCGCAATGGCTCCTCTCTGGAAACACCATATATTTT.

The chain recombines TRBV19 with TRBJ2-5, with D possibly TRBD2 on 5 matching bases. CDR3 length: 13 amino acids. The V end was cut by 1 base, the J end by 5 bases, with 8 bases between. Germline V gene data show CDR1 as LNHDA and CDR2 as SQIVND (reference sequence). CDR3 nucleotides: TGTGCCAGTAGTATAGGAGGGATCGAGACCCAGTACTTC. The encoded protein is CASSIGGIETQYF.

This clonotype was seen more than once but under ten times. CDR3 coding DNA: TGCAGCGTAGCAGAGGGACAGTCGAACTATGGCTACACCTTC. It yields the protein CSVAEGQSNYGYTF. J is TRBJ1-2 and V is TRBV29-1; TRBD1 matches 7 bases. The CDR3 contains 14 residues. Germline-derived CDR1 and CDR2 are SQVTM and ANQGSEA. V shed 6 bases, J shed 2 bases, and the junction held 9 bases outside the gene matches.

At least ten counts were recorded for this clonotype. The chain has TRBV7-2 and TRBJ2-2; D might be TRBD1 (6 bases). CDR3 length: 14 amino acids. V was trimmed by 5 bases and J by 2 bases, leaving 9 bases between them. From germline, CDR1 is SGHTA and CDR2 FQGNSA. The CDR3, as DNA: TGTGCCAGCAGCGTACAGGGAAACACCGGGGAGCTGTTTTTT. It codes for CASSVQGNTGELFF.

The sample holds many counts of this clonotype. The rearrangement uses TRBV7-6 and TRBJ2-2, with 9 bases aligning to TRBD1. V was clipped by 5 bases and J by 10 bases; unmatched bases: 11. The CDR3 loop spans 15 amino acids. Germline CDR1 SGHVS, CDR2 FNYEAQ. The CDR3 DNA reads as TGTGCCAGCAGCCCCGAACAGGGGGCTGTGGAGGAGCTGTTTTTT. Protein: CASSPEQGAVEELFF.

The table lists this clonotype with a count of one. This rearrangement joins TRBV6-5 to TRBJ2-7; TRBD1 might be the D (6 bases). CDR3 length: 15 amino acids. The V and J ends lost 1 base and 0 bases respectively, with 10 bases between them. Germline CDR1 MNHEY, CDR2 SVGAGI. This chain's CDR3 is CASSYFTGSSYEQYF. CDR3 DNA sequence: TGTGCCAGCAGTTACTTCACAGGGAGCTCCTACGAGCAGTACTTC.

The chain recombines TRBV15 with TRBJ2-1; 8 bases align to TRBD2. The CDR3 loop spans 12 amino acids. The germline CDR1 and CDR2 sequences are LNHNV and YYDKDF (reference sequence). Trimming at V came to 5 bases and at J to 9 bases, leaving 3 bases not matched to a gene. The CDR3 DNA sequence: TGTGCCACCAGCGCGGCGGGGGGTGAGCAGTTCTTC. Translation: CATSAAGGEQFF.

This clonotype has only one observation. The chain employs TRBV6-8 and TRBJ1-1; D is ambiguous. This CDR3 spans 13 amino acids. The germline V gene encodes CDR1 MNHGY and CDR2 SAAAGT. Trimming took off 4 bases at V and 3 bases at J, with 9 bases between the two ends. The DNA for the CDR3 is TGTGCCAGCAGTTTTTTCTCCGACACTGAAGCTTTCTTT. Translated: CASSFFSDTEAFF.

Note on this clonotype: A much bigger clone sits one base away, suggesting this may be a read error. The rearrangement links TRBV12-3 or TRBV12-4 to TRBJ1-1; D perhaps matches TRBD1 (5 bases). The CDR3 spans 18 residues. The CDR3, as DNA: TGTGTCAGCAGTGGTGACAGTCAATGGCGGGAGGTGAACACTGAAGCTTTCTTT. As protein: CVSSGDSQWREVNTEAFF.

This clonotype showed up just a few times. This may stem from a read error, because a much larger clone lies one nucleotide away. The chain couples TRBV5-5 to TRBJ2-7, with D tentatively TRBD1 (5 bases). The germline V gene has CDR1 SGHKS and CDR2 YYEKEE (reference sequence). V lost 4 bases and J lost 3, with 11 bases in between. The CDR3 totals 13 residues. The CDR3 DNA reads TGTGCCAGCAGCCCCGGACATTTCTACGAGCAGTACTTC. It codes for CASSPGHFYEQYF.

In its sample, this clonotype was seen many times. The CDR3 coding sequence is TGTGCCAGCAGCTTAGTCAACAGGGGGCGCGGGGCCAACGTCCTGACTTTC. It translates to CASSLVNRGRGANVLTF. The chain employs TRBV7-6 and TRBJ2-6; 9 positions match TRBD1. The CDR3 is made up of 17 amino acids. In germline, CDR1 is SGHVS, CDR2 FNYEAQ. Trimming took 1 base from V and 4 from J; bases not matched to a gene: 5.

This clonotype was picked up many times. V gene TRBV6-5 combines with J gene TRBJ2-7, with D perhaps matching TRBD1 or TRBD2 (5 bases each). The CDR3 runs 14 residues. V was shortened by 6 bases and J by 2 bases, with 14 bases between the two germline ends. CDR1 and CDR2 from the germline V gene are MNHEY and SVGAGI. CDR3 bases: TGTGCCAGCAGCCTCCGGGACGGTCCCTACGAGCAGTACGTC. It is translated as CASSLRDGPYEQYV.

This clonotype was seen only a few times. This chain joins TRBV20-1 and TRBJ1-5; maybe TRBD1 (6 bases). The CDR3 sequence is 15 residues long. V lost 0 bases and J lost 7, with 16 bases in between. Germline V gives CDR1 DFQATT, CDR2 SNEGSKA (reference sequence). The CDR3 DNA sequence: TGCAGTGCTAGAGATACGTCGGGGGCAGAGCAGCCCCAGCATTTT. Amino acids: CSARDTSGAEQPQHF.

This chain connects TRBV27 to TRBJ2-2; perhaps TRBD1 as D (5 bases). The CDR3 contains 15 residues. V shed 6 bases and J shed 3 bases, with 14 bases lying between them. Germline-derived CDR1 and CDR2 are MNHEY and SMNVEV (reference sequence). CDR3 sequence reads: CASSRTNADTGELFF. CDR3 sequence (DNA): TGTGCCAGCAGCCGGACAAATGCGGACACCGGGGAGCTGTTTTTT.

This clonotype was detected many times. The genes are TRBV7-8 and TRBJ2-7, with 7 bases matching TRBD1. Losses at the gene ends were 4 bases for V and 6 bases for J; bases not matched to a gene: 3. CDR1 is SGHVS and CDR2 is FQNEAQ in the germline V gene. The CDR3 is made up of 12 amino acids. The CDR3 DNA follows: TGTGCCAGCAGCTCGACAGGGATCGAGCAGTACGTC. Translated: CASSSTGIEQYV.